Detailed here is one T cell receptor beta chain. The source of the sample is a study of T cell responses to AZD1222 COVID-19 vaccine. The CDR3 is 13 amino acids. The germline gives CDR1 MDHEN, CDR2 SYDVKM. Trimming stripped 6 bases from V and 5 bases from J, with 14 bases between. Sequencing was performed with immunoSEQ multiplex PCR; in TCRdb, only in-frame clones are kept and a portion is missing. The repertoire holds more than 110,000 clones, with more than 85% as singletons. The TCR comes from an adult who received the AZD1222 COVID-19 vaccine. V usage is TRBV28 and J usage is TRBJ2-7, with D unclear. The sample consisted of peripheral blood, taken 28 days after the second AZD1222 dose. The CDR3 sequence: CASSSVGMNEQYF. DNA of the CDR3: TGTGCCAGCAGCTCCGTGGGTATGAACGAGCAGTACTTC.